The 2 T cell receptor beta chains given below trace back to one sample, sequenced in a study of T cell responses to AZD1222 COVID-19 vaccine. TCRdb's table, derived via immunoSEQ multiplex PCR, lists solely in-frame clones and lacks some. The data contain 110,000 to 150,000 clones, 93% of them seen just once; the ten biggest clones take up around 5%. The input for sequencing was peripheral blood, taken on day 0 of AZD1222 vaccination. The receptor source for this set is an adult in good health.

This clone appeared a single time. The rearrangement uses TRBV3-1 (or the pseudogene TRBV3-2) and TRBJ2-7, with D perhaps given as TRBD1 or TRBD2 (5 bases each). CDR3 length equals 13 residues. CDR1 and CDR2 (germline): LGHDT, YNNKEL (reference sequence). Trimming removed 5 bases at V and 6 bases at J, with 14 bases between. CDR3 sequence: CASSRSGGSEQYF. In nucleotides, the CDR3 is TGTGCCAGCAGCAGGAGTGGGGGAAGCGAGCAGTACTTC.

The chain is built from TRBV7-9 and TRBJ1-2, with 9 bases lining up with TRBD1. V lost 5 bases and J lost 5; bases outside the gene matches: 3. CDR1 and CDR2 from the germline V gene are SEHNR and FQNEAQ (reference sequence). The CDR3 totals 13 residues. The CDR3 spells CASSDGQGYGYTF. The CDR3 nucleotides are TGTGCCAGCAGCGATGGACAGGGGTATGGCTACACCTTC. The variable domain in full, completed from reference TRBV7-9 and TRBJ1-2, reads DTGVSQNPRHKITKRGQNVTFRCDPISEHNRLYWYRQTLGQGPEFLTYFQNEAQLEKSRLLSDRFSAERPKGSFSTLEIQRTEQGDSAMYLCASSDGQGYGYTFGSGTRLTVV.